This T cell receptor (beta chain) is drawn from a study of monozygotic twins with inflammatory bowel disease. CDR1 SGHRS and CDR2 YFSETQ come from the germline V gene. CDR3 length equals 15 residues. TCRdb processed the 5' RACE reads again and assigns one entry to each CDR3 protein, with no DNA. In total, the table holds around 400,000 distinct CDR3 sequences. The V and J genes are TRBV5-1 and TRBJ2-4; the D gene TCRdb calls, TRBD1, cannot be checked with no DNA. The clonotype was recovered from a human donor with ulcerative colitis or Crohn's disease, or a healthy co-twin of an affected twin (not recorded which). The material sequenced was blood. CDR3 region: CASSLDGTAQNIQYF. The full variable domain, its missing parts supplied by reference TRBV5-1 and TRBJ2-4, is KAGVTQTPRYLIKTRGQQVTLSCSPISGHRSVSWYQQTPGQGLQFLFEYFSETQRNKGNFPGRFSGRQFSNSRSEMNVSTLELGDSALYLCASSLDGTAQNIQYFGAGTRLSVL.